What follows describes a single T cell receptor beta chain. This clonotype was picked up many times. What this receptor recognizes is not known. Per-base qualities were not stored, and no clone one base away is much larger. The library relied on 5' RACE. This sample was sequenced with an Illumina HiSeq 2500. A second PCR of 7 to 11 cycles was run with a J-beta primer mix and a sample-barcoded 5' primer. A template-switch 5' adaptor carrying 12 random nucleotides introduced a unique molecular identifier onto each TCR beta cDNA molecule. Each sample yielded at least 3 million CDR3-containing paired-end reads. First-strand cDNA was synthesized from all RNA with the Mint cDNA synthesis kit, primed by a TRBC-specific oligonucleotide. Following uracil-DNA glycosylase treatment, all cDNA underwent a first 18-cycle PCR with the universal primers M1SS and BC2_uni_R. As for how the authors treated the data: For normalization, 1 million high-quality reads, each with a distinct molecular identifier, were randomly selected from each sample. Reads sharing molecular identifiers were discarded rather than binned into consensus sequences. CDR3 identification, clonotype clustering and error correction used MiTCR with a Q25 quality threshold and the strictest error-elimination algorithm. A nonparametric unseen species model with Euler transformation was used to estimate lower-bound total TCR beta diversity. The raw public reads went through TCRdb reprocessing: fastp at Q25, MiXCR clone calling, in-frame beta chains kept. Every distinct CDR3 protein forms one entry, paired with its most common genes and DNA. The V and J calls and clone size are TCRdb's, not the authors'. This sample holds roughly 650,000 distinct CDR3 sequences; about 34% were observed only once. The ten largest clones capture approximately 15% of the sample.

The cysteine opens and the phenylalanine closes a CDR3 of 16 amino acids. The only DNA kept is the CDR3, 48 bases in frame from the first base. The germline ends are 18 bases apart after V is trimmed by 3 bases and J by 3 bases. The germline V gene sets CDR1 to SGHTA and CDR2 to FQGNSA. This sample is drawn from a study of blood T cells in healthy people across ages (dated by TCRdb to the mid-2010s). Describing the broader study: In model experiments, roughly one uniquely barcoded TCR beta cDNA molecule per two T cells was captured by template switching. The study measured age-related changes in TCR beta repertoire diversity using deep sequencing normalized with unique cDNA molecular identifiers. Four age groups were formed from the donors: young (average roughly 16 years), middle-aged (just under 40), aged (roughly 58) and long-lived (more than 75). Donors of different ages were randomly distributed across sequencing lanes to avoid experimental bias. Two additional independent replicas of 1 million unique cDNA reads from the same blood draw were analyzed for two donors (one aged 18 to 30 and one aged 80 or older).

The donors were some 39 Caucasian individuals from Russia, aged roughly 6 to 100 years, who were systemically healthy. Each donor gave about 9.2 milliliters of peripheral blood, drawn into EDTA-treated Vacutainer tubes. Ficoll-Paque density-gradient centrifugation was used to isolate PBMCs, with at least 6.5 million per sample. Total RNA was extracted from PBMCs with Trizol reagent, with at least 5 micrograms obtained per sample. For every donor, flow cytometry on a PBMC aliquot measured the percentage of naive CD45RAhigh/CD27high T cells. Overall study outcomes, separate from this receptor: Observed TCR beta diversity per million T cells fell roughly linearly with age, and a significant reduction was already apparent by age roughly 40. The percentage of naive T cells measured by flow cytometry correlated strongly with observed TCR beta diversity. Since profiling was done on bulk unsorted PBMCs, naive and antigen-experienced compartments could not be conclusively compared. Compared with the aged group, more naive CD4+ T cells, fewer expanded clones and increased TCR diversity were shown by the long-lived group, suggesting age selection. Donor CMV infection status was unknown, potentially confounding age-related changes in expanded clonotypes. Estimates of total diversity from one million sequenced T cells were regarded as lower bounds and underestimates.

This sequence originates from a woman older than 75 in good health. Donor details come from another sample of the same person, matched by shared clones. Sequencing was performed on blood. The sequence is built from TRBV7-2 and TRBJ2-7; the D gene is not confidently resolved. The DNA is as follows: TGTGCCAGCAGCTTGGTAGGCATTGGAACCGACTACGAGCAGTACTTC. It codes for CASSLVGIGTDYEQYF. This CDR3, with the reference TRBV7-2 and TRBJ2-7 proteins standing in past its ends, gives the full variable domain GAGVSQSPSNKVTEKGKDVELRCDPISGHTALYWYRQSLGQGLEFLIYFQGNSAPDKSGLPSDRFSAERTGGSVSTLTIQRTQQEDSAVYLCASSLVGIGTDYEQYFGPGTRLTVT.